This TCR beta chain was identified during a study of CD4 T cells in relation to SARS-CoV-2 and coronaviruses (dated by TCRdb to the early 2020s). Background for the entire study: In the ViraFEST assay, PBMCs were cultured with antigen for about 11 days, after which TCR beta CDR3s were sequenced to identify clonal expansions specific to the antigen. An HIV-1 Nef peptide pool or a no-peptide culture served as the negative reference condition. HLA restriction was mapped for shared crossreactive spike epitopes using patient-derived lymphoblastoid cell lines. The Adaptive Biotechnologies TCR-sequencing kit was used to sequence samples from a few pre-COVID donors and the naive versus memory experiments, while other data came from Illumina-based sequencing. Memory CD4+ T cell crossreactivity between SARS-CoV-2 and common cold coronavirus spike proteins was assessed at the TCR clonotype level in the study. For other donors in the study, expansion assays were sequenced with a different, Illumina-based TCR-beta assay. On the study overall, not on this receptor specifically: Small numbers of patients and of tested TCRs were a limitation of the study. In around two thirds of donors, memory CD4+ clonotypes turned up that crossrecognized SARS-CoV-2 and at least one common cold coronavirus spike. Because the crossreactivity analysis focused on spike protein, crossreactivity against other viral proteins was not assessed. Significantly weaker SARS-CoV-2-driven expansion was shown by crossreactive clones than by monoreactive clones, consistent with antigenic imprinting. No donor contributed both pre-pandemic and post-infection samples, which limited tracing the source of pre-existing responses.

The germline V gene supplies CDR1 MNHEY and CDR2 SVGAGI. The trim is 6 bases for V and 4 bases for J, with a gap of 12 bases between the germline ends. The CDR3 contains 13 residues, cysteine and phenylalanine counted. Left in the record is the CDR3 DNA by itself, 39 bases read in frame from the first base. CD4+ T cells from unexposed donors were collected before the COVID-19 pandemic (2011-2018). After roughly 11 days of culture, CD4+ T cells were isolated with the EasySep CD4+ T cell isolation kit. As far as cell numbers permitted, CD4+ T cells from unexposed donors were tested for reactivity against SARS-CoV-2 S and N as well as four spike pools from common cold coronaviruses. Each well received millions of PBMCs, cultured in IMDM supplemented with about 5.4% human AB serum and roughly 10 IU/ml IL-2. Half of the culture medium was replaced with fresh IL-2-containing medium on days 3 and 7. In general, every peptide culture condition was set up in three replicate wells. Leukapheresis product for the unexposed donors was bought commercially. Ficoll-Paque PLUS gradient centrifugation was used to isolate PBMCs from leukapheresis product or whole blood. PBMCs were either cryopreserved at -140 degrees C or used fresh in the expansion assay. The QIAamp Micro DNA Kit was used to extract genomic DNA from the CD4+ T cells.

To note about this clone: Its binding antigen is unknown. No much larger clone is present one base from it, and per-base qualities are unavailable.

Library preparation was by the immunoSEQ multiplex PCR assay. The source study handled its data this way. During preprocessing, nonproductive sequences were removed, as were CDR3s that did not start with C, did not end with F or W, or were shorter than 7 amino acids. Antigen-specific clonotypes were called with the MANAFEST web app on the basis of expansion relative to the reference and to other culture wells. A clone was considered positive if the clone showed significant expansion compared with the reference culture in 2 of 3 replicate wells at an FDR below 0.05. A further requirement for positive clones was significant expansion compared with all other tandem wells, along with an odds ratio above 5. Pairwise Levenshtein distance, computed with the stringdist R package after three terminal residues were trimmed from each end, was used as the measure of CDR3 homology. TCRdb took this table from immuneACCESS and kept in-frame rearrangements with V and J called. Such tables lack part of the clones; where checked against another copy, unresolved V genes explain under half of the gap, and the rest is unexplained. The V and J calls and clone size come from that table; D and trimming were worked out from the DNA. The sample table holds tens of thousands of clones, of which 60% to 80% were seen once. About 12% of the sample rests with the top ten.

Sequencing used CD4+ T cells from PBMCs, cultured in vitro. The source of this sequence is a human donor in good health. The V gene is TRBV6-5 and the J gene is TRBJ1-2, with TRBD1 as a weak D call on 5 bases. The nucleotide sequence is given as TGTGCCAGCAGCAAGCGGGACCGCTATGGCTACACCTTC. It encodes CASSKRDRYGYTF.